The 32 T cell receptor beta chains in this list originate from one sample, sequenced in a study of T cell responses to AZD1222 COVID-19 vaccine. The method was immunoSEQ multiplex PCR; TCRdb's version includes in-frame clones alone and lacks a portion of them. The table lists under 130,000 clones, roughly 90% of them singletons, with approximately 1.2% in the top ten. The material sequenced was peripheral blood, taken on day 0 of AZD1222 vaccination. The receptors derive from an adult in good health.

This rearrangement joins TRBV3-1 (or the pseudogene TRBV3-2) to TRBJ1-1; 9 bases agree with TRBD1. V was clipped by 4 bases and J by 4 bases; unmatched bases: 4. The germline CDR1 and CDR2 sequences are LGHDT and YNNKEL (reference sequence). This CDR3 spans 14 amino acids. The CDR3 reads CASSLGQGITEAFF. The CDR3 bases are TGTGCCAGCAGCCTGGGACAGGGCATCACTGAAGCTTTCTTT.

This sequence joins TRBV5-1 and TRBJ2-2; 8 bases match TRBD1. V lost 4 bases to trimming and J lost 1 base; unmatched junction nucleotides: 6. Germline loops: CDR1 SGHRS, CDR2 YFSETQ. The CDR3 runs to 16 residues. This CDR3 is CASSRGDRQNTGELFF. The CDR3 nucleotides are TGCGCCAGCAGCAGGGGGGACAGGCAGAACACCGGGGAGCTGTTTTTT.

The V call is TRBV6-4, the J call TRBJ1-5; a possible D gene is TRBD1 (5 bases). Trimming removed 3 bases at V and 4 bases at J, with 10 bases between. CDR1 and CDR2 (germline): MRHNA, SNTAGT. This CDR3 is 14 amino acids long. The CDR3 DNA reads TGTGCCAGCAGTGAGACTCCAGGGAATCAGCCCCAGCATTTT. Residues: CASSETPGNQPQHF.

The CDR3 bases are TGTGCCAGCAGCCAGACCCTAGCGGCTAGCACAGATACGCAGTATTTT. It codes for CASSQTLAASTDTQYF. The chain couples TRBV14 to TRBJ2-3; 7 nucleotides line up with TRBD2. Germline V lookup: CDR1 SGHDN, CDR2 FVKESK. The CDR3 runs 16 residues. V lost 3 bases and J lost 0; bases outside the gene matches: 6.

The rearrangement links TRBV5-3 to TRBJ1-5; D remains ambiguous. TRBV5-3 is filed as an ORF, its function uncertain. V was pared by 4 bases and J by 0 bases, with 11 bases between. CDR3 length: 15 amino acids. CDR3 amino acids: CARSPDVYSNQPQHF. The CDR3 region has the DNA TGTGCCAGAAGCCCGGACGTATATAGCAATCAGCCCCAGCATTTT.

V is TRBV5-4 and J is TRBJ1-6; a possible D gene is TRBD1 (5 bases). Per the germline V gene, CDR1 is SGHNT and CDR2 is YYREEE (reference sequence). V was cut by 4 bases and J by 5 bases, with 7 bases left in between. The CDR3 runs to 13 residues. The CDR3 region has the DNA TGTGCCAGCAGCGCCAGGGATAATTCACCCCTCCACTTT. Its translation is CASSARDNSPLHF.

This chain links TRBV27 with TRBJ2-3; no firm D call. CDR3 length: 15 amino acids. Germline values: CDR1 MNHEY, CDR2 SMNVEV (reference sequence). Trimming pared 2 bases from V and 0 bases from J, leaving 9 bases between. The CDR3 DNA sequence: TGTGCCAGCAGTTTAAGGGTTTGGAGCACAGATACGCAGTATTTT. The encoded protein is CASSLRVWSTDTQYF.

The DNA of the CDR3 is TGTGCCAGTAGTCCCTCGCAGGGGTGGCAGCCCCAGCATTTT. It specifies CASSPSQGWQPQHF. V and J are TRBV19 and TRBJ1-5, with a possible D match to TRBD1 (6 bases). V shed 5 bases and J shed 7 bases, with 15 bases lying between them. Germline CDR1 LNHDA, CDR2 SQIVND (reference sequence). The CDR3 totals 14 residues.

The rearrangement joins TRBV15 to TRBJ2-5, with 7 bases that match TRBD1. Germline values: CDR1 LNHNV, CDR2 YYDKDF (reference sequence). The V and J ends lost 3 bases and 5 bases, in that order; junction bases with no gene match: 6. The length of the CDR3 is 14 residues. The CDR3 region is CATSSKTGSETQYF. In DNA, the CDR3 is TGTGCCACCAGCAGCAAGACAGGGTCGGAGACCCAGTACTTC. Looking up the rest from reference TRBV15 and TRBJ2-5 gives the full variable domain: DAMVIQNPRYQVTQFGKPVTLSCSQTLNHNVMYWYQQKSSQAPKLLFHYYDKDFNNEADTPDNFQSRRPNTSFCFLDIRSPGLGDTAMYLCATSSKTGSETQYFGPGTRLLVL.

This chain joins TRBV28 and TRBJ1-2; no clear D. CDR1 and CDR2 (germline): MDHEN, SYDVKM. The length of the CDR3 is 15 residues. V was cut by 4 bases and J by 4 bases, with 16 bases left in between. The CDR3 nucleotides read TGTGCCAGCAGTTCTGTCTTCGGCCTTGTCTATGGCTACACCTTC. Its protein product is CASSSVFGLVYGYTF.

The CDR3 DNA reads as TGTGCCAGCAGCGTCGGACTAGCGGGAGTCGATGAGCAGTTCTTC. This sequence encodes CASSVGLAGVDEQFF. The chain links TRBV7-2 to TRBJ2-1, with 13 bases that match TRBD2. CDR1 and CDR2 (germline): SGHTA, FQGNSA. This CDR3 is built from 15 residues. After removal of 5 bases from V and 8 bases from J, the junction contained 6 bases not matched to a gene.

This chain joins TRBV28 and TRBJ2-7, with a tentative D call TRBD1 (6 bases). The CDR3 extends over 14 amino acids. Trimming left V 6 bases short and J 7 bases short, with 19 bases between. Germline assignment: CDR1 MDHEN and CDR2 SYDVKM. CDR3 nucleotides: TGTGCCAGCAGCTCCGGGACATCCCGTGGTGAGCAGTACTTC. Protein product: CASSSGTSRGEQYF. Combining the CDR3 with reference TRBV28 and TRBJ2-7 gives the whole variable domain DVKVTQSSRYLVKRTGEKVFLECVQDMDHENMFWYRQDPGLGLRLIYFSYDVKMKEKGDIPEGYSVSREKKERFSLILESASTNQTSMYLCASSSGTSRGEQYFGPGTRLTVT.

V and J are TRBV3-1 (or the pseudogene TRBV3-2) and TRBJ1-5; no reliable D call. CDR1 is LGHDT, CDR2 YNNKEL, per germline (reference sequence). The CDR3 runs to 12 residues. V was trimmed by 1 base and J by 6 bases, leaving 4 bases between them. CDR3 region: CASSQGSQPQHF. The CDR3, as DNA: TGTGCCAGCAGCCAAGGTTCTCAGCCCCAGCATTTT.

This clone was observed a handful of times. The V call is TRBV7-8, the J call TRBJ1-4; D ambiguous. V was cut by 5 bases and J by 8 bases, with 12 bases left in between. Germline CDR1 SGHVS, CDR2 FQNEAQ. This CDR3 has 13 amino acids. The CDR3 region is CASSPQTGEKLFF. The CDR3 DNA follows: TGTGCCAGCAGCCCCCAGACGGGAGAAAAACTGTTTTTT.

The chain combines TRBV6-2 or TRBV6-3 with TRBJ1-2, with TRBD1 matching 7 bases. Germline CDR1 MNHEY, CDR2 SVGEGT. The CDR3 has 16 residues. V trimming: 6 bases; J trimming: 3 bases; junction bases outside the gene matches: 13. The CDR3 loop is CASSHTPGQPYYGYTF. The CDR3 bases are TGTGCCAGCAGCCACACTCCGGGACAGCCTTACTATGGCTACACCTTC.

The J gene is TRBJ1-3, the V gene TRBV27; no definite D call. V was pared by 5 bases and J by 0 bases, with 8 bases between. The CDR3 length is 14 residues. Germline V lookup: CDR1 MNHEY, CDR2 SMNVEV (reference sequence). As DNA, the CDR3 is TGTGCCAGCAGTCCGACGCCCTCTGGAAACACCATATATTTT. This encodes CASSPTPSGNTIYF.

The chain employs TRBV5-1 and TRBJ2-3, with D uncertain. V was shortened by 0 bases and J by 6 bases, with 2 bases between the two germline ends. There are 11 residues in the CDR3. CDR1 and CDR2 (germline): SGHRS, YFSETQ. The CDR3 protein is CASSLVDTQYF. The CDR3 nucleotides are TGCGCCAGCAGCTTGGTGGATACGCAGTATTTT.

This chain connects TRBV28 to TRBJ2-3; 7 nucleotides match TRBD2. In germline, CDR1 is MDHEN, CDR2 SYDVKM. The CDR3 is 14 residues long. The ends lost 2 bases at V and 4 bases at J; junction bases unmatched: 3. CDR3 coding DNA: TGTGCCAGCAGTTTAGGGGAGGGCCCAGATACGCAGTATTTT. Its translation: CASSLGEGPDTQYF.

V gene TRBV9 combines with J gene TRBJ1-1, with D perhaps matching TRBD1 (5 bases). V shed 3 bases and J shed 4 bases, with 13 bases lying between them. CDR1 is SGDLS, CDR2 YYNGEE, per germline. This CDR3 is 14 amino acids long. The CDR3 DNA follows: TGTGCCAGCAGCGGAGGATTGGGGGGCACTGAAGCTTTCTTT. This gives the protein CASSGGLGGTEAFF.

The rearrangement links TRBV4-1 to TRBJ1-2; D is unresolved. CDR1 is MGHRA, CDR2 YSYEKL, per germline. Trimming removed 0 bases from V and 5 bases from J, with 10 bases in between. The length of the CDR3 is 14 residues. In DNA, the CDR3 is TGCGCCAGCAGCCAAGATTGGACGGTTTATGGCTACACCTTC. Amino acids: CASSQDWTVYGYTF.

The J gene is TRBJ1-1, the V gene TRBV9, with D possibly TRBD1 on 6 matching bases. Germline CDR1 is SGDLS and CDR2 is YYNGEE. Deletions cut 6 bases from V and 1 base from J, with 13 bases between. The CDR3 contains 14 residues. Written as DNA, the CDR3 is TGTGCCAGCACCAGGACAGAAAGGAACACTGAAGCTTTCTTT. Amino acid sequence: CASTRTERNTEAFF.

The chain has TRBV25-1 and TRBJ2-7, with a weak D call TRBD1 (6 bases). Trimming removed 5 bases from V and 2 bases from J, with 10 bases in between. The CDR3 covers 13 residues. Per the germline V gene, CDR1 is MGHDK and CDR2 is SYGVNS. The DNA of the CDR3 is TGTGCCAGCAGTTTCCAGGGGACCTACGAGCAGTACTTC. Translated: CASSFQGTYEQYF.

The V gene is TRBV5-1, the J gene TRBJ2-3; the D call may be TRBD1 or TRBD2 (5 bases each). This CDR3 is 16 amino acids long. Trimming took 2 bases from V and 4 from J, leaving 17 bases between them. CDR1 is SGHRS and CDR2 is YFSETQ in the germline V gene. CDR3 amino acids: CASSLGTPELSDTQYF. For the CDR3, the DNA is TGCGCCAGCAGCTTAGGGACCCCAGAATTGTCAGATACGCAGTATTTT.

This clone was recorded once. The CDR3 bases are TGTGCCAGCATTGGGAGCTCCTATAATTCACCCCTCCACTTT. This sequence encodes CASIGSSYNSPLHF. This chain uses TRBV28 with TRBJ1-6; no definite D call. This CDR3 is built from 14 residues. V was trimmed by 7 bases and J by 0 bases, leaving 7 bases between them. Germline CDR1 is MDHEN and CDR2 is SYDVKM.

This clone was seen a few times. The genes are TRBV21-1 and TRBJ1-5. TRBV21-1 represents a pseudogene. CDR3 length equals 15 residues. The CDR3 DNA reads TGTGCCAGCAGCAAAGTGACCGGGGTCGTGCAGCCCCAGCATTTT. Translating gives CASSKVTGVVQPQHF.

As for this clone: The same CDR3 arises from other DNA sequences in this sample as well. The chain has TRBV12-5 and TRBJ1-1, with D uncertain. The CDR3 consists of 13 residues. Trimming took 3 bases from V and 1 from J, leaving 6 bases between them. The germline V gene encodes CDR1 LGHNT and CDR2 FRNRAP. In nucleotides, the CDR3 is TGTGCTAGTGGTTTCGAGCCGAACACTGAAGCTTTCTTT. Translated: CASGFEPNTEAFF.

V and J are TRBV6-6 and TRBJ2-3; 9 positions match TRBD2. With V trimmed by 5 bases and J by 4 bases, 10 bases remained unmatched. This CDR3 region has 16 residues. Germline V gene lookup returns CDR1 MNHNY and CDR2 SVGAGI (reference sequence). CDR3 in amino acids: CASSRRASGTADTQYF. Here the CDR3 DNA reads TGTGCCAGCAGTCGGCGGGCTAGCGGGACGGCAGATACGCAGTATTTT.

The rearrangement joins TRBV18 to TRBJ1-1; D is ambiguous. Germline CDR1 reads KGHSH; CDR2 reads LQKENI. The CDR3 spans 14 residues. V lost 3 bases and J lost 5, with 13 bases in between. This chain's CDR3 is CASSPSGRGTEAFF. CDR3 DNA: TGTGCCAGCTCACCTTCGGGGAGAGGAACTGAAGCTTTCTTT.

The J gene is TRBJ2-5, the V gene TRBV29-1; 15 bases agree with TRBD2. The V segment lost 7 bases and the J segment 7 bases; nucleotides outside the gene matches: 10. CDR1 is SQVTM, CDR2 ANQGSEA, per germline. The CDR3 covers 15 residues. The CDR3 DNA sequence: TGCAGCGGGGAGGGGACTAGCGGGGGGACAGGGACCCAGTACTTC. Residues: CSGEGTSGGTGTQYF.

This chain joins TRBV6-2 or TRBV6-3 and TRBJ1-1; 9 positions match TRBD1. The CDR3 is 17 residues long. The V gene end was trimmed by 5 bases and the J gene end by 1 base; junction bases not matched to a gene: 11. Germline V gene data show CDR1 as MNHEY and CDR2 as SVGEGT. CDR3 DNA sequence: TGTGCCAGCAGTGGACCAGGGACAGGGAGGGGGAACACTGAAGCTTTCTTT. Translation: CASSGPGTGRGNTEAFF.

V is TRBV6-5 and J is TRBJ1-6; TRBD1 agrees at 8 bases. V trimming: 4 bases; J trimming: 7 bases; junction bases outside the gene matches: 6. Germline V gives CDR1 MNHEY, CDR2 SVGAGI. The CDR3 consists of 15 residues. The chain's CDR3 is CASSSDRVRNSPLHF. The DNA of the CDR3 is TGTGCCAGCAGTTCGGACAGGGTGAGGAATTCACCCCTCCACTTT.

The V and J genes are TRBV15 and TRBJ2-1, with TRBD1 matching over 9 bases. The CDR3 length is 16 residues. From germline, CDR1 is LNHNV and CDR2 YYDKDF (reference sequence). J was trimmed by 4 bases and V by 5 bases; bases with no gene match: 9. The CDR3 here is CATSSTGTGNYNEQFF. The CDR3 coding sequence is TGTGCCACCAGCTCCACCGGGACAGGGAATTACAATGAGCAGTTCTTC.